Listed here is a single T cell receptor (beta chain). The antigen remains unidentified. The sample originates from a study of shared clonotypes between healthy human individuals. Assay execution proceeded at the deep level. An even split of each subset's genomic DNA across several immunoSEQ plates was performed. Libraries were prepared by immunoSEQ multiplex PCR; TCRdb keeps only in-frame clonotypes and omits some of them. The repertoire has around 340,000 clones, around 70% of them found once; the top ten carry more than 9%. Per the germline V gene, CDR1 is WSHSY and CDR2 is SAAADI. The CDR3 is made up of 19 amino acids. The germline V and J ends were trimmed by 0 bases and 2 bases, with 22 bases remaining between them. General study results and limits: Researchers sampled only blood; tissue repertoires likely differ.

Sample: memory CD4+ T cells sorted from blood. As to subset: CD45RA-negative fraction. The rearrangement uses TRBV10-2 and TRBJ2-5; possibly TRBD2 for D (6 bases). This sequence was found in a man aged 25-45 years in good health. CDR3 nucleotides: TGCGCCAGCAGTGAGTCGACTAGGCCCCTCCCCGGGAGACAAGAGACCCAGTACTTC. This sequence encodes CASSESTRPLPGRQETQYF.